This paragraph covers one T cell receptor beta chain sequence. This record belongs to a study of CD8 T cells in Susac syndrome. With random hexamers, 0.5 to 1 ug RNA was reverse transcribed. TCRdb fed the immunoSEQ multiplex PCR reads into MiXCR, producing one record per CDR3 protein. The data contain approximately 230,000 distinct CDR3 sequences, about 94% of them singletons. Germline loops: CDR1 SGHNT, CDR2 YENEEA. With 4 bases removed from V and 5 bases from J, the gap between germline ends came to 17 bases. This CDR3 has 15 amino acids. Sequencing was done on a sample of CD4+ T cells from PBMCs. This sequence originates from a human donor with multiple sclerosis. V is TRBV11-3 and J is TRBJ2-5; a possible D gene is TRBD2 (5 bases). CDR3 bases: TGTGCCAGCAGCTGGAGCGCCCCCGGGGTGGAGACCCAGTACTTC. Protein: CASSWSAPGVETQYF.